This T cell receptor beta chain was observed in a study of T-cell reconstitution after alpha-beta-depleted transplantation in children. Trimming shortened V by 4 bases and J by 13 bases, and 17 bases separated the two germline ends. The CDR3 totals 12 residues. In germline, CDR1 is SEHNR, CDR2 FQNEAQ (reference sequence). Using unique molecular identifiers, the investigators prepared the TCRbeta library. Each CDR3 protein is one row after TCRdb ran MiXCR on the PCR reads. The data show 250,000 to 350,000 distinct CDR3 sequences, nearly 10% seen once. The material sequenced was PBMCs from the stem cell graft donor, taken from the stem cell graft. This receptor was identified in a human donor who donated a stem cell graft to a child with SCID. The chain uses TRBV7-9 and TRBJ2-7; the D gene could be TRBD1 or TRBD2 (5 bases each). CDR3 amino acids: CASSSHPGLLYF. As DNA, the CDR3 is TGTGCCAGCAGCTCTCACCCGGGGCTCCTATACTTC.